These 32 T cell receptor beta chains were all obtained from the same sample, sequenced in a study of T cell repertoires in cytomegalovirus infection. These receptors' antigens are unknown. TCRdb fed the reads into MiXCR, producing one record per CDR3 protein. Here the sample spans tens of thousands of distinct CDR3 sequences, approximately 19% being singletons. The source material was CD8+ T cells from cultured PBMCs, sampled from culture after CMV antigen stimulation. Receptors originate from a human donor in good health (CMV status not recorded). Some clones in this sample may be carry-over from other donors' samples.

This chain joins TRBV12-3 or TRBV12-4 and TRBJ2-5, with D perhaps matching TRBD2 (5 bases). This CDR3 is 13 amino acids long. V was trimmed by 3 bases and J by 5 bases, leaving 10 bases between them. The CDR3 here is CASSFNSGETQYF. In DNA form, the CDR3 reads TGTGCCAGCAGTTTTAACTCGGGGGAGACCCAGTACTTC.

The chain is built from TRBV5-8 and TRBJ2-7, with 8 bases matching TRBD2. CDR1 and CDR2 from the germline V gene are SGHTS and YDEGEE. Unmatched junction bases numbered 21, after V lost 2 bases and J lost 5 bases. The length of the CDR3 is 19 residues. CDR3: CASSFLLQYSPGGPNEQYF. The CDR3 DNA sequence: TGTGCCAGCAGCTTTTTGCTCCAGTACTCCCCGGGAGGGCCTAACGAGCAGTACTTC.

The chain is built from TRBV27 and TRBJ1-1; a weak D match, TRBD1 (5 bases). V was cut by 7 bases and J by 2 bases, with 17 bases left in between. The CDR3 extends over 15 amino acids. Germline V gives CDR1 MNHEY, CDR2 SMNVEV (reference sequence). In nucleotides, the CDR3 is TGTGCCAGCATCCCCATGGAGGGGCTAAACACTGAAGCTTTCTTT. Its translation is CASIPMEGLNTEAFF.

This clonotype was counted a few times. The V gene is TRBV6-2 or TRBV6-3, the J gene TRBJ1-1, with TRBD1 as a possible D gene (5 bases). CDR3 size: 17 residues. Germline values: CDR1 MNHEY, CDR2 SVGEGT. Between the trimmed V and J ends, which lost 3 bases and 0 bases, there was a span of 17 bases. The DNA for the CDR3 is TGTGCCAGCAGTTATGACAGCGAAGTTAACATGAACACTGAAGCTTTCTTT. It specifies CASSYDSEVNMNTEAFF.

V and J are TRBV3-1 and TRBJ1-1; D is possibly TRBD1 (5 bases). Per germline, CDR1 LGHDT and CDR2 YNNKEL (reference sequence). The CDR3 runs to 11 residues. V gave up 5 bases and J gave up 6 bases, with 7 bases separating them. The CDR3 loop is CASSGAAEAFF. The CDR3 DNA reads as TGTGCCAGCAGCGGGGCCGCTGAAGCTTTCTTT.

The chain carries TRBV5-5 and TRBJ2-7; D call uncertain. CDR3 length: 13 residues. In germline, CDR1 is SGHKS, CDR2 YYEKEE (reference sequence). V gave up 1 base and J gave up 1 base, with 6 bases separating them. CDR3 bases: TGTGCCAGCAGCTTGACATCTTCCTACGAGCAGTACTTC. Protein: CASSLTSSYEQYF.

CDR3 coding DNA: TGTGCCAGCAGCCGGAGGGATACGCAGTATTTT. Translated: CASSRRDTQYF. The J gene is TRBJ2-3, the V gene TRBV5-6; TRBD2 might be the D (5 bases). Germline V gene lookup returns CDR1 SGHDT and CDR2 YYEEEE. The V gene lost 4 bases and the J gene lost 6 bases, with 6 bases spanning the gap. This CDR3 spans 11 amino acids. Full variable domain (missing parts from reference TRBV5-6 and TRBJ2-3): DAGVTQSPTHLIKTRGQQVTLRCSPKSGHDTVSWYQQALGQGPQFIFQYYEEEERQRGNFPDRFSGHQFPNYSSELNVNALLLGDSALYLCASSRRDTQYFGPGTRLTVL.

This clonotype appeared a few times. The chain recombines TRBV7-6 with TRBJ2-2; D unresolved. CDR1 is SGHVS and CDR2 is FNYEAQ in the germline V gene. Trimming left V 2 bases short and J 6 bases short, with 10 bases between. The CDR3 contains 14 residues. DNA for the CDR3: TGTGCCAGCAGCTTACATCGGGCCGCCGGGGAGCTGTTTTTT. Residues: CASSLHRAAGELFF.

This clonotype came up many times. The chain uses TRBV20-1 and TRBJ1-3, with D hard to call. Per the germline V gene, CDR1 is DFQATT and CDR2 is SNEGSKA (reference sequence). V lost 0 bases, J lost 0 bases, and 15 bases lay in between. This CDR3 has 17 amino acids. DNA of the CDR3: TGCAGTGCTAGAGATCAAAAAATTGGAAGCTCTGGAAACACCATATATTTT. Protein: CSARDQKIGSSGNTIYF.

The chain links TRBV30 to TRBJ2-7; D perhaps matches TRBD2 (7 bases). The V end was cut by 1 base, the J end by 3 bases, with 10 bases between. The CDR3 is 13 residues long. Germline V gene data show CDR1 as GTSNPN and CDR2 as SVGIG (reference sequence). In nucleotides, the CDR3 is TGTGCCTGGAGTGCGGGGGGCAGCTACGAGCAGTACTTC. It translates to CAWSAGGSYEQYF.

This clonotype was seen at least ten times. This chain links TRBV7-8 with TRBJ2-7; D uncertain. With 2 bases removed from V and 4 bases from J, the gap between germline ends came to 3 bases. CDR1 is SGHVS, CDR2 FQNEAQ, per germline. The CDR3 has 11 amino acids. For the CDR3, the DNA is TGTGCCAGCAGCTTAACTTACGAGCAGTACTTC. Amino acids: CASSLTYEQYF.

As concerns this clonotype: This may arise from a read error, as a much more abundant clone is one base away. The V call is TRBV27, the J call TRBJ2-1, with 9 bases aligning to TRBD1. Germline V gene lookup returns CDR1 MNHEY and CDR2 SMNVEV (reference sequence). The CDR3 extends over 16 amino acids. V trimming: 6 bases; J trimming: 8 bases; junction bases outside the gene matches: 14. The CDR3 is CASSPWGRTGEDEQFF. The CDR3 DNA reads as TGTGCCAGCAGCCCCTGGGGTCGGACAGGGGAGGATGAGCAGTTCTTC.

The chain has TRBV12-3 or TRBV12-4 and TRBJ1-2; D is ambiguous. This CDR3 is built from 10 residues. V was cut by 1 base and J by 13 bases, with 7 bases left in between. CDR3 nucleotide sequence: TGTGCCAGCAGTTTAGTTGGAATCACCTTC. It translates to CASSLVGITF.

This chain joins TRBV19 and TRBJ1-2; D remains unclear. The CDR3 spans 15 residues. CDR1 is LNHDA and CDR2 is SQIVND in the germline V gene (reference sequence). Trimming took off 0 bases at V and 7 bases at J, with 15 bases between the two ends. The CDR3 region is CASSIDLRVNSGYTF. In nucleotides, the CDR3 is TGTGCCAGTAGTATAGATCTCCGCGTCAACAGTGGCTACACCTTC.

There are many counts of this clonotype. The chain couples TRBV6-6 to TRBJ2-7, with D possibly called TRBD1 or TRBD2 (6 bases each). CDR3 length: 16 residues. In germline, CDR1 is MNHNY, CDR2 SVGAGI (reference sequence). Trimming shortened V by 2 bases and J by 2 bases, and 16 bases separated the two germline ends. The CDR3 sequence is CASSYNGAGQPYEQYF. The CDR3 region has the DNA TGTGCCAGCAGTTACAATGGGGCGGGACAACCCTACGAGCAGTACTTC.

The CDR3, as DNA: TGTGCCAGCAGCTCCGGGACCGCGAACACCGGGGAGCTGTTTTTT. It codes for CASSSGTANTGELFF. The chain has TRBV4-2 and TRBJ2-2; D may be TRBD1 or TRBD2 (5 bases each). The CDR3 runs 15 residues. Looked up from germline, CDR1 is LGHNA and CDR2 is YNFKEQ. With 5 bases removed from V and 0 bases from J, the gap between germline ends came to 10 bases.

The chain links TRBV16 to TRBJ1-1; D might be TRBD1 (5 bases). The CDR3 is made up of 13 amino acids. The germline CDR1 and CDR2 sequences are KGHSY and FQNENV. V lost 3 bases and J lost 6, with 11 bases in between. This CDR3 reads CASSHQGRSEAFF. The CDR3 DNA follows: TGTGCCAGCAGCCACCAGGGCAGGTCTGAAGCTTTCTTT.

The rearrangement joins TRBV11-2 to TRBJ2-1; perhaps TRBD2 as D (6 bases). Per the germline V gene, CDR1 is SGHAT and CDR2 is FQNNGV. The CDR3 runs 17 residues. The V and J ends lost 5 bases and 6 bases respectively, with 23 bases between them. Here the CDR3 reads CASSPGVTGVSSNEQFF. The CDR3 nucleotides read TGTGCCAGCAGCCCGGGAGTAACGGGAGTATCTAGCAATGAGCAGTTCTTC.

This chain connects TRBV10-3 to TRBJ2-7; 8 nucleotides agree with TRBD2. Trimming took 0 bases from V and 2 from J; bases not matched to a gene: 6. Germline V CDR1 and CDR2: ENHRY, SYGVKD. The CDR3 loop spans 16 amino acids. CDR3 loop: CAISESGSGDPYEQYF. The CDR3 DNA is TGTGCCATCAGTGAGTCGGGTAGCGGGGATCCCTACGAGCAGTACTTC.

V gene TRBV6-5 combines with J gene TRBJ2-7; D may correspond to TRBD1 or TRBD2 (5 bases each). Trimming took off 5 bases at V and 1 base at J, with 15 bases between the two ends. The CDR3 has 15 amino acids. The germline V gene encodes CDR1 MNHEY and CDR2 SVGAGI. The CDR3: CASSGTMLGSYEQYF. Here the CDR3 DNA reads TGTGCCAGCAGTGGGACCATGCTGGGATCCTACGAGCAGTACTTC.

This chain joins TRBV7-9 and TRBJ1-1; no clear D gene. The CDR3 has 14 residues. From germline, CDR1 is SEHNR and CDR2 FQNEAQ (reference sequence). Trimming removed 1 base from V and 0 bases from J, with 6 bases in between. The DNA for the CDR3 is TGTGCCAGCAGCTTAGGGGGTGTGAACACTGAAGCTTTCTTT. Protein product: CASSLGGVNTEAFF.

This chain uses TRBV29-1 with TRBJ2-3; D uncertain. CDR1 and CDR2 (germline): SQVTM, ANQGSEA. Trimming took 0 bases from V and 1 from J, leaving 11 bases between them. The CDR3 runs to 15 residues. As DNA, the CDR3 is TGCAGCGTTGAAGATCGGGCGAGCCGCACAGATACGCAGTATTTT. Translated, it gives CSVEDRASRTDTQYF.

The genes are TRBV20-1 and TRBJ1-3; D call uncertain. The length of the CDR3 is 17 residues. The germline CDR1 and CDR2 sequences are DFQATT and SNEGSKA (reference sequence). V was clipped by 0 bases and J by 3 bases, with 18 bases between them. The CDR3 loop reads CSARDLSVTENGNTIYF. The CDR3 bases are TGCAGTGCTAGAGATCTAAGTGTGACGGAAAATGGAAACACCATATATTTT.

There are many counts of this clonotype. The chain joins TRBV10-3 to TRBJ2-1; no clear D. The CDR3 length is 13 residues. Germline CDR1 and CDR2: ENHRY and SYGVKD. Trimming removed 3 bases from V and 5 bases from J, with 8 bases in between. The CDR3 loop is CAISEAQNNEQFF. Here the CDR3 DNA reads TGTGCCATCAGTGAAGCCCAAAACAATGAGCAGTTCTTC.

In this sample, this clonotype turned up many times. The chain employs TRBV12-3 or TRBV12-4 and TRBJ1-1; D call uncertain. CDR3 size: 15 residues. The V end was cut by 6 bases, the J end by 3 bases, with 17 bases between. CDR3 bases: TGTGCCAGCAGGGGATTTTCCCTCGGGCACACTGAAGCTTTCTTT. As protein: CASRGFSLGHTEAFF.

In its sample, this clonotype was seen many times. V usage is TRBV12-3 or TRBV12-4 and J usage is TRBJ2-5, with D unclear. This CDR3 has 13 residues. V lost 6 bases, J lost 2 bases, and 10 bases lay in between. The CDR3 sequence: CASRPERQETQYF. CDR3 nucleotide sequence: TGTGCCAGCAGACCGGAGAGGCAAGAGACCCAGTACTTC.

This clonotype has a count of ten or more. This chain uses TRBV4-3 with TRBJ1-4, with no clear D. This CDR3 has 12 amino acids. The germline V gene encodes CDR1 LGHNA and CDR2 YSLEER. The V gene lost 5 bases and the J gene lost 8 bases, with 9 bases spanning the gap. The CDR3 loop is CASSRSREKLFF. CDR3 nucleotide sequence: TGCGCCAGCAGCAGATCTAGAGAAAAACTGTTTTTT.

The V gene is TRBV5-7, the J gene TRBJ2-4; a possible D gene is TRBD1 (5 bases). TRBV5-7 is given ORF status, its function remaining uncertain. The CDR3 is 18 residues long. V gave up 0 bases and J gave up 7 bases, with 23 bases separating them. The DNA for the CDR3 is TGTGCCAGCAGCTTGGTTTCGAGCCGCAGGGTGTATCCGAACATTCAGTACTTC. This gives the protein CASSLVSSRRVYPNIQYF.

V gene TRBV4-3 combines with J gene TRBJ1-2; 7 positions match TRBD1. The V and J ends lost 1 base and 0 bases, in that order; junction bases with no gene match: 11. The CDR3 sequence is 18 residues long. Germline CDR1 is LGHNA and CDR2 is YSLEER. The DNA of the CDR3 is TGCGCCAGCAGCCAAGTAACGGACAGGAGCCGTTCTAACTATGGCTACACCTTC. Protein product: CASSQVTDRSRSNYGYTF.

This clonotype was seen at least ten times. This chain uses TRBV5-6 with TRBJ2-2; D possibly corresponds to TRBD2 (5 bases). CDR3 size: 14 residues. V was pared by 4 bases and J by 6 bases, with 13 bases between. Germline loops: CDR1 SGHDT, CDR2 YYEEEE. CDR3 sequence (DNA): TGTGCCAGCAGCCCCGGACTGACGCCCGGGGAGCTGTTTTTT. It specifies CASSPGLTPGELFF.

In its sample, this clonotype was seen many times. This sequence joins TRBV12-3 or TRBV12-4 and TRBJ1-5; 7 bases align to TRBD1. This CDR3 has 15 residues. V was clipped by 3 bases and J by 1 base; unmatched bases: 3. In DNA form, the CDR3 reads TGTGCCAGCAGTTTGAGGGACAGCAGCAATCAGCCCCAGCATTTT. This codes for CASSLRDSSNQPQHF.

The chain couples TRBV19 to TRBJ1-2; possible D gene TRBD1, 6 bases. There are 14 residues in the CDR3. Germline values: CDR1 LNHDA, CDR2 SQIVND (reference sequence). Trimming took off 3 bases at V and 5 bases at J, with 13 bases between the two ends. The CDR3 DNA reads TGTGCCAGTAGTATGGCAGGGGACATATATGGCTACACCTTC. Translation: CASSMAGDIYGYTF.